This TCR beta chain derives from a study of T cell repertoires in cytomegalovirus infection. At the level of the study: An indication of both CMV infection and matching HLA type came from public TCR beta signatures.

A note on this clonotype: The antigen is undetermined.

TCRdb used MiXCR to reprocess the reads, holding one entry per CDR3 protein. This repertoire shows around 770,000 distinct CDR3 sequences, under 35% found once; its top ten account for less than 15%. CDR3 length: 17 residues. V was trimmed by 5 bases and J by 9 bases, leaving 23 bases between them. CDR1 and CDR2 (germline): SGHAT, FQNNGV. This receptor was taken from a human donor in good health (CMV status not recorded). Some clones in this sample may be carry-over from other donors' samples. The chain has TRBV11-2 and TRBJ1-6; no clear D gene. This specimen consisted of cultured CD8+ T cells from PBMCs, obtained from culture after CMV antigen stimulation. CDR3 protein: CASSPYIGGIGLSPLHF. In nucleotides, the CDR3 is TGTGCCAGCAGCCCTTATATCGGAGGGATAGGTCTTTCACCCCTCCACTTT.